Below are 4 T cell receptor beta chains sequenced from a single sample in a study of regulatory T cells in long-lasting Graves disease. For TCR beta, libraries came from iRepertoire HTBI primers and Arm-PCR of CDR3 regions. TCRdb reprocessed the multiplex PCR reads with MiXCR, giving one entry per CDR3 protein. The table includes about 500,000 distinct CDR3 sequences, around 12% detected once. Time point meaning: newly diagnosed GD, antithyroid drugs for less than 3 months. Construction of the TCR library relied on RNA isolated from PBMCs. The sample was also reused in another study, on T cells in Graves' hyperthyroidism and ophthalmopathy.

The sequences come from peripheral blood mononuclear cells (PBMCs), collected at new diagnosis, from a patient treated with antithyroid drugs. Every receptor here comes from a woman under 40 with Graves disease.

This clonotype was detected only a few times. The chain combines TRBV19 with TRBJ2-1; 8 bases are shared with TRBD1. Trimming took 11 bases from V and 6 from J; bases not matched to a gene: 9. The CDR3 covers 13 residues. Germline CDR1 LNHDA, CDR2 SQIVND (reference sequence). The CDR3 reads CACRDRSLNEQFF. The CDR3 bases are TGTGCCTGCCGGGACAGGTCCCTCAATGAGCAGTTCTTC.

This clonotype was recorded at least ten times. This chain links TRBV6-2 or TRBV6-3 with TRBJ2-1, with 13 bases matching TRBD2. The CDR3 length is 17 residues. Germline values: CDR1 MNHEY, CDR2 SVGEGT. V dropped 6 bases and J dropped 2; count of bases not matched to a gene: 7. The CDR3 loop is CASRRTSGSPPYNEQFF. CDR3 DNA sequence: TGTGCCAGCAGGCGGACTAGCGGGAGTCCGCCCTACAATGAGCAGTTCTTC.

This clonotype was seen once. One end of the junction fails to match germline, which may point to a read error. The V and J genes are TRBV5-1 and TRBJ2-6; perhaps D is TRBD1 or TRBD2 (5 bases each). Per the germline V gene, CDR1 is SGHRS and CDR2 is YFSETQ. This CDR3 region has 17 residues. In nucleotides, the CDR3 is TGTGCCAGCAGCCCTCCGGGACGTCGCTCTGGGGCCAACGTCCTGACTTTC. It is translated as CASSPPGRRSGANVLTF.

This clonotype was recorded many times. The chain is built from TRBV13 and TRBJ2-3, with D unresolved. CDR1 is PRHDT and CDR2 is FYEKMQ in the germline V gene (reference sequence). V lost 0 bases and J lost 2, with 6 bases in between. This CDR3 comprises 14 residues. The CDR3 spells CASSLGEDTDTQYF. The CDR3, as DNA: TGTGCCAGCAGCTTAGGCGAGGACACAGATACGCAGTATTTT.